What follows are 13 T cell receptor beta chains derived from one specimen sequenced in a study of regulatory T cells in long-lasting Graves disease. Time point of the sample: newly diagnosed GD, antithyroid drugs for less than 3 months. Extracted RNA from PBMCs served as the source of the TCR library. CDR3-region Arm-PCR and iRepertoire HTBI primers produced the TCR beta libraries. TCRdb passed the multiplex PCR reads through MiXCR, listing each CDR3 protein once. The table lists some 250,000 distinct CDR3 sequences, approximately 20% of them singletons. This sample was shared with a second study, whose subject was T cells in Graves' hyperthyroidism and ophthalmopathy.

This specimen consisted of peripheral blood mononuclear cells (PBMCs), obtained at new diagnosis, from a patient treated with antithyroid drugs. The receptors stem from a woman aged 25 to 39 with Graves disease.

At least ten counts were recorded for this clonotype. This chain links TRBV7-3 with TRBJ2-7; the D gene could be TRBD1 or TRBD2 (5 bases each). CDR1 and CDR2 from the germline V gene are SGHTA and FQGTGA. The length of the CDR3 is 13 residues. Trimming pared 10 bases from V and 3 bases from J, leaving 16 bases between. CDR3 bases: TGTGCCACTCGGGACCTACCAAACTACGAGCAGTACTTC. Protein sequence: CATRDLPNYEQYF.

This clonotype was recorded at least ten times. The rearrangement uses TRBV20-1 and TRBJ1-1; no definite D call. Trimming took 3 bases from V and 8 from J, leaving 13 bases between them. Germline CDR1 reads DFQATT; CDR2 reads SNEGSKA (reference sequence). This CDR3 comprises 12 residues. The CDR3 DNA reads as TGCAGTGCTAGTGAGGTAGGAGGAGAAGCTTTCTTT. Its translation is CSASEVGGEAFF.

This clonotype was seen at least ten times. The J gene is TRBJ2-7, the V gene TRBV20-1, with 16 bases aligning to TRBD2. Germline V CDR1 and CDR2: DFQATT, SNEGSKA (reference sequence). The CDR3 sequence is 19 residues long. Trimming cost V 3 bases and J 2 bases; bases outside gene matches: 13. The CDR3 region is CSASLRAGTSGGVTYEQYF. In DNA form, the CDR3 reads TGCAGTGCTAGTCTTAGGGCCGGGACTAGCGGGGGGGTTACCTACGAGCAGTACTTC.

This clonotype was seen ten or more times. This sequence joins TRBV12-3 or TRBV12-4 and TRBJ2-5, with D perhaps TRBD1 or TRBD2 (6 bases each). This CDR3 has 17 residues. The V gene lost 2 bases and the J gene lost 5 bases, with 21 bases spanning the gap. Written as DNA, the CDR3 is TGTGCCAGCAGTTTAAATTTGTTGATGGGGGGCAGGGAGACCCAGTACTTC. Its translation: CASSLNLLMGGRETQYF.

This clonotype was seen many times. J is TRBJ1-5 and V is TRBV11-2, with D hard to call. Germline V gives CDR1 SGHAT, CDR2 FQNNGV. The CDR3 totals 13 residues. Trimming took 4 bases from V and 7 from J, leaving 11 bases between them. The CDR3 DNA reads TGTGCCAGCAGCTCACAGTATGGACAGCCCCAGCATTTT. Translating gives CASSSQYGQPQHF.

In its sample, this clonotype was seen many times. The chain recombines TRBV6-1 with TRBJ2-2; 8 bases are shared with TRBD1. V gave up 1 base and J gave up 4 bases; unmatched junction bases: 8. CDR3 size: 17 residues. Germline loops: CDR1 MNHNS, CDR2 SASEGT. The CDR3 here is CASSEGGWTGITGELFF. In DNA form, the CDR3 reads TGTGCCAGCAGTGAAGGTGGATGGACAGGGATCACCGGGGAGCTGTTTTTT.

This clonotype showed up just a few times. The chain employs TRBV29-1 and TRBJ1-4, with D unresolved. CDR1 is SQVTM, CDR2 ANQGSEA, per germline. This CDR3 contains 15 residues. V lost 5 bases and J lost 0, with 13 bases in between. CDR3 protein: CSVLGKYATNEKLFF. In nucleotides, the CDR3 is TGCAGCGTTCTTGGGAAATACGCAACTAATGAAAAACTGTTTTTT.

This clonotype was detected ten times or more. The chain joins TRBV7-2 to TRBJ2-5; D is uncertain. CDR3 length equals 12 residues. Per the germline V gene, CDR1 is SGHTA and CDR2 is FQGNSA. Trimming removed 2 bases at V and 8 bases at J, with 9 bases between. CDR3 nucleotide sequence: TGTGCCAGCAGCTTAAATAAACAAACCCAGTACTTC. As protein: CASSLNKQTQYF. Supplemented by reference TRBV7-2 and TRBJ2-5, the full variable domain reads GAGVSQSPSNKVTEKGKDVELRCDPISGHTALYWYRQSLGQGLEFLIYFQGNSAPDKSGLPSDRFSAERTGGSVSTLTIQRTQQEDSAVYLCASSLNKQTQYFGPGTRLLVL.

This clonotype was counted only a few times. With a much larger clone just one base away, this may be a read error. V gene TRBV20-1 combines with J gene TRBJ1-1; D might be TRBD1 (6 bases). This CDR3 contains 11 residues. The germline CDR1 and CDR2 sequences are DFQATT and SNEGSKA (reference sequence). In DNA form, the CDR3 reads TGCGGTGCTTCTCCAGGGGATGAAGCTTTCTTT. Amino acids: CGASPGDEAFF.

In its sample, this clonotype was seen many times. The chain employs TRBV15 and TRBJ1-5; no clear D. Germline V gene sequence: CDR1 LNHNV, CDR2 YYDKDF (reference sequence). There are 16 residues in the CDR3. Trimming removed 1 base from V and 0 bases from J, with 10 bases in between. CDR3 sequence: CATSRGRENSNQPQHF. The CDR3 DNA follows: TGTGCCACCAGCAGAGGCCGGGAGAATAGCAATCAGCCCCAGCATTTT.

V is TRBV20-1 and J is TRBJ1-1; D is perhaps TRBD1 (5 bases). Trimming stripped 1 base from V and 7 bases from J, with 16 bases between. The CDR3 consists of 14 residues. CDR1 and CDR2 (germline): DFQATT, SNEGSKA (reference sequence). DNA of the CDR3: TGCAGTGCTAGAGCGAATCCGGGGAGGGGTGAAGCTTTCTTT. Its protein is CSARANPGRGEAFF.

This clonotype was counted ten times or more. The rearrangement joins TRBV12-3 or TRBV12-4 to TRBJ1-1; TRBD1 agrees at 9 bases. Germline trimming cut 0 bases from V and 7 bases from J; bases unmatched to any gene: 12. CDR3 length equals 17 residues. CDR3 in DNA: TGTGCCAGCAGTTTAGCCCCCGGGACAGGGCTGGGGAGTGAAGCTTTCTTT. Translation gives CASSLAPGTGLGSEAFF.

This clonotype has ten or more counts. The chain joins TRBV10-2 to TRBJ2-1, with TRBD2 as a possible D gene (5 bases). CDR1 is WSHSY and CDR2 is SAAADI in the germline V gene. CDR3 size: 13 residues. V shed 8 bases and J shed 4 bases, with 12 bases lying between them. The chain's CDR3 is CASAQAVYNEQFF. DNA of the CDR3: TGCGCCAGCGCTCAAGCGGTGTACAATGAGCAGTTCTTC.